Below, one TCR beta chain is given with its context. Its antigen remains unknown. This entry is derived from a study of CD8+ T cells in alopecia areata. Following extraction, RNA underwent reverse transcription to cDNA, which served as the sequencing template. TCRdb's copy holds only in-frame clones and misses some; the assay was immunoSEQ multiplex PCR. Of over 200,000 clones listed, more than 45% are singletons. Germline CDR1 is SGHVS and CDR2 is FNYEAQ. This CDR3 has 15 amino acids. V was pared by 1 base and J by 4 bases, with 13 bases between. General study results and limits: Sharing of TCRs across patients appeared less clear than in mice, possibly for HLA-related reasons.

The genes are TRBV7-6 and TRBJ2-5; D remains unclear. The specimen was CD4+ T cells sorted from blood, collected at week 0. This sequence originates from a human donor with alopecia areata. In DNA, the CDR3 is TGTGCCAGCAGCTTAGTGGCACCCCCCAGAGAGACCCAGTACTTC. This codes for CASSLVAPPRETQYF.